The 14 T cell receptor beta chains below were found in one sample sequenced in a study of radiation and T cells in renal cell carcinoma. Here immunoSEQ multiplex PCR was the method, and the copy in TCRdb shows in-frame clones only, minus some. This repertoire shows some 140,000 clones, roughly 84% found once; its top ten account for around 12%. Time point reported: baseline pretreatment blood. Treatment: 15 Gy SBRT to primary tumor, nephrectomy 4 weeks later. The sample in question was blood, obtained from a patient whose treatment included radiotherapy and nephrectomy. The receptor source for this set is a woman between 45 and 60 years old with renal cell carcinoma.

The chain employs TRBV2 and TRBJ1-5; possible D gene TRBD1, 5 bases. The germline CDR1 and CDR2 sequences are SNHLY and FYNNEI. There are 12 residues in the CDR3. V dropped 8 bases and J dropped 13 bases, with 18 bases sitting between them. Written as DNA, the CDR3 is TGTGCCAGCTCATCCCCCAGGGAGTATCAGCATTTT. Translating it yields CASSSPREYQHF. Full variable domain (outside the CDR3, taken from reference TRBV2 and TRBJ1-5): EPEVTQTPSHQVTQMGQEVILRCVPISNHLYFYWYRQILGQKVEFLVSFYNNEISEKSEIFDDQFSVERPDGSNFTLKIRSTKLEDSAMYFCASSSPREYQHFGDGTRLSIL.

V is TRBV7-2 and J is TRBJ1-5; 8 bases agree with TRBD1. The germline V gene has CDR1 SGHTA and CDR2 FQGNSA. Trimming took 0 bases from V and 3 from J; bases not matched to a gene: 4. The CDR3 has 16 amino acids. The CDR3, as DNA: TGTGCCAGCAGCTTAGCTAGGACAGGGTTCAATCAGCCCCAGCATTTT. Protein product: CASSLARTGFNQPQHF.

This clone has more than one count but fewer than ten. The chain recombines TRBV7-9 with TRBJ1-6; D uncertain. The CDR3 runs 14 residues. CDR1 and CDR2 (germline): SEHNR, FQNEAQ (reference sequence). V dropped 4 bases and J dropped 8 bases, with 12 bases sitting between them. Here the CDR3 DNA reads TGTGCCAGCAGCTCAGGACCTATTGATTCACCCCTCCACTTT. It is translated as CASSSGPIDSPLHF.

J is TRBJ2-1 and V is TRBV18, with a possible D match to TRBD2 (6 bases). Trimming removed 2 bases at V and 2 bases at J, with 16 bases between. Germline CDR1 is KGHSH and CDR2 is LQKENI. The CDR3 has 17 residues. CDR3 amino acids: CASSPSGGKWAYNEQFF. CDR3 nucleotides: TGTGCCAGCTCACCAAGCGGAGGGAAGTGGGCCTACAATGAGCAGTTCTTC.

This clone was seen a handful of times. The CDR3 reads CASSQVGGETQYF. The CDR3 DNA is TGTGCCAGCAGTCAAGTTGGGGGAGAGACCCAGTACTTC. The chain has TRBV7-8 and TRBJ2-5; D tentatively fits TRBD1 or TRBD2 (5 bases each). In germline, CDR1 is SGHVS, CDR2 FQNEAQ. CDR3 size: 13 residues. V was pared by 6 bases and J by 4 bases, with 12 bases between.

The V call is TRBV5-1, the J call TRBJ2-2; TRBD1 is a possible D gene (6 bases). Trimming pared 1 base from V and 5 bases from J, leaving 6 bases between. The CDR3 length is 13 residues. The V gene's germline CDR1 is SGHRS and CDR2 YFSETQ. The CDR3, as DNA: TGCGCCAGCAGCTTGCAGGGGACCGGGGAGCTGTTTTTT. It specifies CASSLQGTGELFF.

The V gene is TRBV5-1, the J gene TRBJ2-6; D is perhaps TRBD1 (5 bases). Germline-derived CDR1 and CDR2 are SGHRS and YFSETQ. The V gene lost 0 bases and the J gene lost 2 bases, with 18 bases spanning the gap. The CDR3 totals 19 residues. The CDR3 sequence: CASSLGHGRAIAGANVLTF. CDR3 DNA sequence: TGCGCCAGCAGCTTGGGGCATGGCAGGGCGATCGCTGGGGCCAACGTCCTGACTTTC.

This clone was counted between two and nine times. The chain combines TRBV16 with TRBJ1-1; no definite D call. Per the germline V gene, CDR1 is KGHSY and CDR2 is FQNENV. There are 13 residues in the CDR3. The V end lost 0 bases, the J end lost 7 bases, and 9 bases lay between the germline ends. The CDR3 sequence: CASSQSVEIEAFF. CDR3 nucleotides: TGTGCCAGCAGCCAATCAGTGGAGATTGAAGCTTTCTTT.

CDR3 in DNA: TGTGCCAGCAGCTTGTATGCGGGCGGCGGAGCAGATACGCAGTATTTT. It encodes CASSLYAGGGADTQYF. The J gene is TRBJ2-3, the V gene TRBV5-8; a possible D gene is TRBD2 (5 bases). Trimming took off 1 base at V and 4 bases at J, with 16 bases between the two ends. Germline CDR1 and CDR2: SGHTS and YDEGEE. The CDR3 contains 16 residues.

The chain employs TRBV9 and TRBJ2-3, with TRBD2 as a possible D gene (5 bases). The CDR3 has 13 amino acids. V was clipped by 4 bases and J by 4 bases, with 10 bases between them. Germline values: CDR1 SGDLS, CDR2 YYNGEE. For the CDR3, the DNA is TGTGCCAGCAGCCGGGGTGGCGCAGATACGCAGTATTTT. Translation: CASSRGGADTQYF.

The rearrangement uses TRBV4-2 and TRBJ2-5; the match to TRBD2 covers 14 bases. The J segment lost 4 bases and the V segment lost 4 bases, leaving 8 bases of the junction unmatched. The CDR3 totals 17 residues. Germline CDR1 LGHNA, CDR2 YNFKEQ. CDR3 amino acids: CASSPLTSGGAGETQYF. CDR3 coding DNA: TGTGCCAGCAGCCCCCTGACTAGCGGGGGGGCGGGAGAGACCCAGTACTTC.

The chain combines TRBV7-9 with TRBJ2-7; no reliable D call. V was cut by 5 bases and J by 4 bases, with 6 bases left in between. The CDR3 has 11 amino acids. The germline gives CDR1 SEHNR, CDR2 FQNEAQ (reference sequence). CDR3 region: CASSPDYEQYF. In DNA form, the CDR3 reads TGTGCCAGCAGCCCGGATTACGAGCAGTACTTC.

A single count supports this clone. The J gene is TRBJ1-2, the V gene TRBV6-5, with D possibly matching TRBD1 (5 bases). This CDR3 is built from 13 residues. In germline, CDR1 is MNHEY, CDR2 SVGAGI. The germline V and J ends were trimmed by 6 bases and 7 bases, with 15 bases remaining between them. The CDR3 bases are TGTGCCAGCAGGACAAGCAGGGAAGGTGGCTACACCTTC. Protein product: CASRTSREGGYTF.

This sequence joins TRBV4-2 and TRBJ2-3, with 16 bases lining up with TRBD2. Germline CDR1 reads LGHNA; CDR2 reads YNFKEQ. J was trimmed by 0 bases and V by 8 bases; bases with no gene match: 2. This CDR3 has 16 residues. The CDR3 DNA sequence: TGTGCCAGCGGGACTAGCGGGGGGGGTAGCACAGATACGCAGTATTTT. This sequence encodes CASGTSGGGSTDTQYF.